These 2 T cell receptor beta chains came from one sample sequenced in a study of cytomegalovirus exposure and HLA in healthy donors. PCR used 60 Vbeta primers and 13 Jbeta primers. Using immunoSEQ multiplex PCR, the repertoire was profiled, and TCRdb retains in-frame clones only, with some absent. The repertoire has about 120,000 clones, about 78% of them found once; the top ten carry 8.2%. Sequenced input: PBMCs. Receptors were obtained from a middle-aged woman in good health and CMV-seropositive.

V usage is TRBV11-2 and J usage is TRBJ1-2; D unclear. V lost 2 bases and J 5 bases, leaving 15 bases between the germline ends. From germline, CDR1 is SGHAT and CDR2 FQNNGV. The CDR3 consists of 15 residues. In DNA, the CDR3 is TGTGCCAGCAGCTTATCGGCAGGAAGAGGGTATGGCTACACCTTC. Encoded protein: CASSLSAGRGYGYTF.

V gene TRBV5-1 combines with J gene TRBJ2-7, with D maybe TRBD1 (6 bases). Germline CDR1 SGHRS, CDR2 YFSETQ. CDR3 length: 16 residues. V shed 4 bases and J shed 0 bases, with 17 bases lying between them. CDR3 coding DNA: TGCGCCAGCAGCCTAACCACAGGGACGAGCTCCTACGAGCAGTACTTC. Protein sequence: CASSLTTGTSSYEQYF.